These 22 T cell receptor beta chains were all obtained from the same sample, sequenced in a study. Using its own MiXCR run on the 5' RACE reads, TCRdb lists one record per CDR3 protein. The sample includes about 61,000 distinct CDR3 sequences, roughly 30% of them seen just once. The sample taken for sequencing was tumor-infiltrating naive CD4+ T cells sorted from the breast tumor. Subset of the sample: naive CD4+ T cells, CD4+CD45RA+CD25-. Every receptor here comes from a female donor with breast cancer.

This clonotype was found a few times. This sequence joins TRBV29-1 and TRBJ2-5, with 8 positions matching TRBD1. Germline CDR1 and CDR2: SQVTM and ANQGSEA. V lost 3 bases and J lost 6; bases outside the gene matches: 12. This CDR3 has 15 amino acids. The CDR3 sequence: CSVDSQGAASKTQYF. CDR3 DNA: TGCAGCGTTGATTCGCAGGGGGCTGCCTCGAAGACCCAGTACTTC.

The chain carries TRBV5-4 and TRBJ1-2; 8 nucleotides align to TRBD1. J lost 2 bases, V lost 4 bases, and 7 bases had no gene match. Germline V gene sequence: CDR1 SGHNT, CDR2 YYREEE (reference sequence). This CDR3 is 15 amino acids long. CDR3 region: CASSGERTGNYGYTF. CDR3 nucleotides: TGTGCCAGCAGCGGGGAACGGACAGGGAACTATGGCTACACCTTC.

The J gene is TRBJ2-5, the V gene TRBV29-1; D is possibly TRBD1 (6 bases). The germline V gene has CDR1 SQVTM and CDR2 ANQGSEA. Trimming stripped 6 bases from V and 1 base from J, with 9 bases between. CDR3 length equals 12 residues. CDR3 DNA: TGCAGCGTCCTGGACAGCCAAGAGACCCAGTACTTC. Translating gives CSVLDSQETQYF.

This clonotype occurred a few times. The chain has TRBV7-9 and TRBJ1-1, with D maybe TRBD1 (5 bases). The CDR3 is made up of 12 amino acids. Trimming pared 5 bases from V and 5 bases from J, leaving 9 bases between. The germline CDR1 and CDR2 sequences are SEHNR and FQNEAQ (reference sequence). Written as DNA, the CDR3 is TGTGCCAGCAGCCTAAGGGGAACTGAAGCTTTCTTT. It codes for CASSLRGTEAFF.

The rearrangement links TRBV3-1 to TRBJ1-6; D not resolved. The CDR3 totals 14 residues. V was shortened by 0 bases and J by 7 bases, with 7 bases between the two germline ends. CDR1 is LGHDT and CDR2 is YNNKEL in the germline V gene (reference sequence). CDR3 region: CASSQDYGNSPLHF. The CDR3 DNA sequence: TGTGCCAGCAGCCAAGATTACGGCAATTCACCCCTCCACTTT.

The chain links TRBV12-3 or TRBV12-4 to TRBJ1-2; no clear D gene. Trimming removed 4 bases at V and 3 bases at J, with 6 bases between. The CDR3 has 12 residues. The CDR3 bases are TGTGCCAGCAGTTCCTCTGACTATGGCTACACCTTC. It specifies CASSSSDYGYTF.

The chain links TRBV3-1 to TRBJ2-2, with 13 bases that match TRBD2. CDR1 is LGHDT, CDR2 YNNKEL, per germline (reference sequence). The J segment lost 3 bases and the V segment lost 4 bases, leaving 5 bases of the junction unmatched. The CDR3 spans 17 residues. CDR3 bases: TGTGCCAGCAGCCCGGGACTAGCGGGACGGGACACCGGGGAGCTGTTTTTT. This translates into CASSPGLAGRDTGELFF.

The V call is TRBV20-1, the J call TRBJ2-3; 12 bases match TRBD2. CDR1 is DFQATT, CDR2 SNEGSKA, per germline (reference sequence). This CDR3 is built from 14 residues. The V gene end was trimmed by 5 bases and the J gene end by 3 bases; junction bases not matched to a gene: 3. CDR3 region: CSALTSGRTDTQYF. The CDR3 DNA reads as TGCAGTGCTTTAACTAGCGGGAGGACAGATACGCAGTATTTT.

This chain uses TRBV5-1 with TRBJ1-2; D is unclear. CDR1 is SGHRS and CDR2 is YFSETQ in the germline V gene. Trimming left V 0 bases short and J 4 bases short, with 10 bases between. There are 14 residues in the CDR3. The CDR3 sequence: CASSLEGGSYGYTF. In nucleotides, the CDR3 is TGCGCCAGCAGCTTGGAGGGCGGCAGCTATGGCTACACCTTC.

This chain uses TRBV6-1 with TRBJ1-5; no definite D call. CDR1 and CDR2 (germline): MNHNS, SASEGT. This CDR3 has 13 residues. The CDR3 sequence is CAIGSAGNQPQHF. The CDR3 DNA sequence: TGTGCTATCGGGTCCGCGGGCAATCAGCCCCAGCATTTT.

The chain employs TRBV6-6 and TRBJ2-3; D not resolved. Trimming removed 4 bases from V and 6 bases from J, with 8 bases in between. In germline, CDR1 is MNHNY, CDR2 SVGAGI (reference sequence). This CDR3 region has 12 residues. The CDR3: CASSSDSDTQYF. The CDR3 coding sequence is TGTGCCAGCAGTTCAGACTCTGATACGCAGTATTTT.

This clonotype occurred many times. The chain is built from TRBV7-9 and TRBJ1-2; D unclear. The CDR3 extends over 10 amino acids. Germline V gene lookup returns CDR1 SEHNR and CDR2 FQNEAQ (reference sequence). With 1 base removed from V and 8 bases from J, the gap between germline ends came to 2 bases. This CDR3 reads CASSLEGYTF. The CDR3 DNA is TGTGCCAGCAGCTTAGAAGGCTACACCTTC.

The V gene is TRBV3-1, the J gene TRBJ2-2, with D tentatively TRBD1 (5 bases). Trimming took 2 bases from V and 6 from J, leaving 10 bases between them. CDR1 is LGHDT, CDR2 YNNKEL, per germline (reference sequence). CDR3 length: 14 residues. The CDR3, as DNA: TGTGCCAGCAGCCAATTCCAGGGTTCCGGGGAGCTGTTTTTT. Protein sequence: CASSQFQGSGELFF.

In its sample, this clonotype was seen many times. The rearrangement joins TRBV9 to TRBJ2-5; TRBD2 matches at 8 bases. The ends lost 0 bases at V and 2 bases at J; junction bases unmatched: 3. The germline gives CDR1 SGDLS, CDR2 YYNGEE. This CDR3 is built from 15 residues. The CDR3 sequence is CASSVAGGPQETQYF. CDR3 bases: TGTGCCAGCAGCGTAGCGGGGGGGCCGCAAGAGACCCAGTACTTC.

To note about this clonotype: This may arise from a read error, as a much more abundant clone is one base away. This chain connects TRBV7-9 to TRBJ1-1; maybe TRBD1 (6 bases). Germline V lookup: CDR1 SEHNR, CDR2 FQNEAQ (reference sequence). Trimming cost V 2 bases and J 4 bases, with 11 bases left between them. This CDR3 has 14 residues. This chain's CDR3 is CASSLRGKSTEAFF. CDR3 sequence (DNA): TGTGCCAGCAGCTTAAGGGGGAAGAGCACTGAAGCTTTCTTT.

This clonotype was found a few times. The chain couples TRBV5-1 to TRBJ2-7; 13 nucleotides line up with TRBD2. Germline CDR1 SGHRS, CDR2 YFSETQ. The CDR3 is 16 residues long. The junction had 10 bases not matched to a gene; V was cut back by 4 bases and J by 6 bases. Written as DNA, the CDR3 is TGCGCCAGCAGCGCTACCGCAACTAGCGGGAGGGGCGAGCAGTACTTC. It is translated as CASSATATSGRGEQYF.

This clonotype was counted many times. V is TRBV5-1 and J is TRBJ1-1; D is unresolved. The CDR3 extends over 13 amino acids. V shed 1 base and J shed 10 bases, with 14 bases lying between them. Looked up from germline, CDR1 is SGHRS and CDR2 is YFSETQ. CDR3 sequence: CASSLNGERVAFF. The CDR3 coding sequence is TGCGCCAGCAGCTTGAATGGGGAAAGAGTAGCTTTCTTT.

V is TRBV12-3 or TRBV12-4 and J is TRBJ2-7; D possibly uses TRBD1 or TRBD2 (6 bases each). This CDR3 is built from 14 residues. V was pared by 4 bases and J by 3 bases, with 13 bases between. The CDR3 sequence is CASSSHGGSYEQYF. CDR3 coding DNA: TGTGCCAGCAGTTCCCACGGGGGCAGCTACGAGCAGTACTTC.

V usage is TRBV21-1 and J usage is TRBJ2-1; no DNA check was done on the table's D call, TRBD1. TRBV21-1 is termed a pseudogene. This CDR3 is 15 amino acids long. The CDR3 bases are TGTGCCAGCAGAATAGCGGGGGGATTGGTAGGGGAGCAGTTCTTC. Its translation: CASRIAGGLVGEQFF.

This chain connects TRBV6-1 to TRBJ2-3; D may be TRBD1 (6 bases). The V gene's germline CDR1 is MNHNS and CDR2 SASEGT. The V end was cut by 1 base, the J end by 6 bases, with 17 bases between. CDR3 size: 16 residues. CDR3 in DNA: TGTGCCAGCAGTGAAGTGAGATGGACAGAGTCGGATACGCAGTATTTT. Amino acid sequence: CASSEVRWTESDTQYF.

By share, this clonotype counts as medium-sized. V gene TRBV7-9 combines with J gene TRBJ2-7, with 12 bases fitting TRBD2. The V and J ends lost 0 bases and 6 bases, in that order; junction bases with no gene match: 3. CDR3 length equals 15 residues. Germline V CDR1 and CDR2: SEHNR, FQNEAQ (reference sequence). CDR3 sequence reads: CASSLALAGGSEQYF. In DNA, the CDR3 is TGTGCCAGCAGCTTAGCACTAGCGGGGGGATCCGAGCAGTACTTC. Full variable domain (outside the CDR3, taken from reference TRBV7-9 and TRBJ2-7): DTGVSQNPRHKITKRGQNVTFRCDPISEHNRLYWYRQTLGQGPEFLTYFQNEAQLEKSRLLSDRFSAERPKGSFSTLEIQRTEQGDSAMYLCASSLALAGGSEQYFGPGTRLTVT.

The gene calls are TRBV20-1 and TRBJ2-5; 9 nucleotides align to TRBD1. V was pared by 3 bases and J by 4 bases, with 9 bases of the junction left unmatched. The CDR3 has 15 amino acids. Looked up from germline, CDR1 is DFQATT and CDR2 is SNEGSKA (reference sequence). CDR3 sequence (DNA): TGCAGTGCTAGGAGTACACGGGACAGGGCAGAGACCCAGTACTTC. This gives the protein CSARSTRDRAETQYF.